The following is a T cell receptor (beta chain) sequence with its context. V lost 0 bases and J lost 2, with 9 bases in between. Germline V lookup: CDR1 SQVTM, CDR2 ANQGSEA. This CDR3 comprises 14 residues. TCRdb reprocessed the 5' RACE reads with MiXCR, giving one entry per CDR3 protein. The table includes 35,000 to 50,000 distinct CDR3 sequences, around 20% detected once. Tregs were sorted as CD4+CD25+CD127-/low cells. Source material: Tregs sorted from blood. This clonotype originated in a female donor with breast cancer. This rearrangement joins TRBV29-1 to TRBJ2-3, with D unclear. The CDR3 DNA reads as TGCAGCGTTGAAGAGGTGGTCCCCACAGATACGCAGTATTTT. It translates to CSVEEVVPTDTQYF.